These 2 T cell receptor beta chains originate from one sample sequenced in a study of long-term antiretroviral therapy in people with HIV. At survey level, the immunoSEQ assay was run in its v3.0 version. Libraries were prepared by immunoSEQ multiplex PCR; TCRdb keeps only in-frame clonotypes and omits some of them. The table has some 15,000 clones, 84% seen once; the top ten hold 6.5% to 7.5%. This material consisted of unsorted PBMCs, taken 0.4 years after starting antiretroviral therapy. Source of these receptors: a man younger than 40 with HIV.

This clone has only one observation. The chain uses TRBV18 and TRBJ2-1; 10 bases are a match to TRBD2. This CDR3 is built from 15 residues. Germline V gene sequence: CDR1 KGHSH, CDR2 LQKENI. The V and J ends lost 1 base and 7 bases, in that order; junction bases with no gene match: 4. This CDR3 is CASSPLAGGGNEQFF. The CDR3 DNA follows: TGTGCCAGCTCACCACTAGCGGGGGGCGGAAATGAGCAGTTCTTC.

This chain connects TRBV10-3 to TRBJ2-7, with TRBD1 matching over 7 bases. The J segment lost 3 bases and the V segment lost 10 bases, leaving 18 bases of the junction unmatched. The germline CDR1 and CDR2 sequences are ENHRY and SYGVKD. This CDR3 spans 16 amino acids. CDR3 protein: CATLKGGEGTFYEQYF. The CDR3, as DNA: TGTGCCACCTTAAAAGGGGGCGAGGGGACCTTCTACGAGCAGTACTTC.